Below are 18 T cell receptor beta chains sequenced from a single sample in a study of cytomegalovirus exposure and HLA in healthy donors (dated by TCRdb to 2016 to 2017). The method behind the library was the immunoSEQ multiplex PCR assay. A mixture of 60 forward primers for TCR Vbeta segments and 13 reverse primers for TCR Jbeta segments was used in the multiplex PCR. Sourced from immuneACCESS, this table was stored by TCRdb with only in-frame sequences that have V and J called. A share of the clones is absent; for the studies checked, an unresolved V gene accounts for under half, and the remainder has no known explanation. This sample holds 130,000 or so clones; 82% were observed only once. The ten largest clonotypes hold around 2% of the sample. What was sequenced was PBMCs. The receptors shown here come from a woman aged 40 to 50 in good health and CMV-seronegative.

The V gene is TRBV9, the J gene TRBJ1-3; no definite D call. Trimming shortened V by 3 bases and J by 1 base, and 5 bases separated the two germline ends. Germline V CDR1 and CDR2: SGDLS, YYNGEE. The CDR3 runs 13 residues. The CDR3 nucleotides read TGTGCCAGCAGCGGGACTTCTGGAAACACCATATATTTT. Protein sequence: CASSGTSGNTIYF.

This clone was counted a few times. The J gene is TRBJ2-3, the V gene TRBV6-1; the D is unclear. Germline V lookup: CDR1 MNHNS, CDR2 SASEGT. Deletions cut 7 bases from V and 0 bases from J, with 8 bases between. This CDR3 contains 13 residues. The CDR3: CASTEWSTDTQYF. The CDR3 nucleotides are TGTGCCAGCACGGAGTGGAGCACAGATACGCAGTATTTT.

The V call is TRBV11-2, the J call TRBJ1-3, with unresolved D. V was cut by 1 base and J by 5 bases, with 12 bases left in between. CDR1 is SGHAT, CDR2 FQNNGV, per germline. This CDR3 spans 15 amino acids. CDR3 nucleotide sequence: TGTGCCAGCAGCTTAGGGGCGGGTGGCAGAAACACCATATATTTT. This encodes CASSLGAGGRNTIYF.

The chain links TRBV4-2 to TRBJ1-4, with 10 bases that match TRBD1. Germline loops: CDR1 LGHNA, CDR2 YNFKEQ. V lost 4 bases to trimming and J lost 7 bases; unmatched junction nucleotides: 3. The CDR3 is 14 residues long. The CDR3 region has the DNA TGTGCCAGCAGCCGGGACAGGGGTTTTGAAAAACTGTTTTTT. This codes for CASSRDRGFEKLFF.

The chain joins TRBV7-8 to TRBJ2-7, with 9 bases identical to TRBD2. The CDR3 length is 17 residues. The V gene end was trimmed by 5 bases and the J gene end by 0 bases; junction bases not matched to a gene: 11. Germline V gives CDR1 SGHVS, CDR2 FQNEAQ. The CDR3 DNA reads as TGTGCCAGCAGCACAGGGCGGGGGCGGGAGGGCTCCTACGAGCAGTACTTC. Amino acids: CASSTGRGREGSYEQYF.

This chain joins TRBV7-2 and TRBJ2-1; 10 nucleotides agree with TRBD1. The CDR3 is 14 residues long. V lost 5 bases, J lost 5 bases, and 3 bases stayed unmatched. CDR1 and CDR2 (germline): SGHTA, FQGNSA. The CDR3 here is CASSPTGGHNEQFF. The CDR3 coding sequence is TGTGCCAGCAGCCCGACAGGGGGCCACAATGAGCAGTTCTTC.

V usage is TRBV15 and J usage is TRBJ1-2; weak D call: TRBD1 (6 bases). Per germline, CDR1 LNHNV and CDR2 YYDKDF (reference sequence). The ends were cut back, 0 bases at V and 4 bases at J, with 15 bases in the middle. CDR3 length equals 16 residues. The CDR3, as DNA: TGTGCCACCAGCAGAGATCGGGGGGGGGCGTCCTATGGCTACACCTTC. This gives the protein CATSRDRGGASYGYTF.

V gene TRBV11-3 combines with J gene TRBJ2-1; D possibly corresponds to TRBD1 (6 bases). Trimming pared 5 bases from V and 2 bases from J, leaving 13 bases between. CDR1 SGHNT and CDR2 YENEEA come from the germline V gene. This CDR3 has 15 amino acids. The CDR3: CASSTGGGTYNEQFF. As DNA, the CDR3 is TGTGCCAGCAGCACTGGTGGGGGCACCTACAATGAGCAGTTCTTC.

V gene TRBV11-3 combines with J gene TRBJ2-7; no firm D call. The CDR3 covers 14 residues. The V and J ends lost 1 base and 0 bases respectively, with 7 bases between them. From germline, CDR1 is SGHNT and CDR2 YENEEA. The CDR3 DNA follows: TGTGCCAGCAGCTTAGGGCATTCCTCCTACGAGCAGTACTTC. This translates into CASSLGHSSYEQYF.

A remark on this clone: The junction shows a germline mismatch at one end, possibly a read error. The genes are TRBV5-1 and TRBJ2-5, with 10 bases fitting TRBD2. In germline, CDR1 is SGHRS, CDR2 YFSETQ. The CDR3 has 16 amino acids. CDR3 in DNA: TGCGCCAGCGGAAAGCGGGAGGGGTGGTACCAAGAGACCCGGTACTTC. Protein: CASGKREGWYQETRYF.

This clone was picked up a small number of times. The chain recombines TRBV5-4 with TRBJ2-7; D is unclear. CDR1 and CDR2 from the germline V gene are SGHNT and YYREEE (reference sequence). CDR3 size: 15 residues. With 0 bases removed from V and 2 bases from J, the gap between germline ends came to 12 bases. The CDR3 coding sequence is TGTGCCAGCAGCTTGGTGGGCAGCAAGACCTACGAGCAGTACTTC. It encodes CASSLVGSKTYEQYF.

This chain joins TRBV7-3 and TRBJ1-6; D gene uncertain. V was trimmed by 3 bases and J by 7 bases, leaving 7 bases between them. The CDR3 has 13 amino acids. The germline CDR1 and CDR2 sequences are SGHTA and FQGTGA. The CDR3 region is CASSFNVNSPLHF. CDR3 DNA: TGTGCCAGCAGCTTTAATGTGAATTCACCCCTCCACTTT.

The rearrangement joins TRBV2 to TRBJ2-3, with 10 bases that match TRBD2. J gave up 5 bases and V 7 bases, and 6 bases lay outside the gene matches. Germline loops: CDR1 SNHLY, CDR2 FYNNEI. CDR3 size: 14 residues. CDR3 nucleotide sequence: TGTGCCAGCAACCTAGCGGGAGCGGTAGATACGCAGTATTTT. Protein: CASNLAGAVDTQYF.

V gene TRBV27 combines with J gene TRBJ2-3, with 8 positions matching TRBD1. CDR1 is MNHEY, CDR2 SMNVEV, per germline (reference sequence). CDR3 length equals 14 residues. V gave up 5 bases and J gave up 1 base; unmatched junction bases: 2. The DNA of the CDR3 is TGTGCCAGCAGTCTGGGACAGGGCACAGATACGCAGTATTTT. As protein: CASSLGQGTDTQYF.

This chain connects TRBV29-1 to TRBJ2-7; D unresolved. The CDR3 is 11 amino acids. Trimming cost V 3 bases and J 6 bases, with 9 bases left between them. Germline-derived CDR1 and CDR2 are SQVTM and ANQGSEA. The CDR3 sequence is CSVEFLAEQYF. The CDR3 nucleotides are TGCAGCGTTGAGTTCTTAGCCGAGCAGTACTTC.

The chain couples TRBV19 to TRBJ2-1, with TRBD2 matching over 9 bases. The CDR3 has 16 residues. Looked up from germline, CDR1 is LNHDA and CDR2 is SQIVND (reference sequence). The junction had 7 bases not matched to a gene; V was cut back by 5 bases and J by 2 bases. In nucleotides, the CDR3 is TGTGCCAGTAGTTCCCGACTAGCGGATACCTACAATGAGCAGTTCTTC. This sequence encodes CASSSRLADTYNEQFF. Drawing the rest from reference TRBV19 and TRBJ2-1, the complete variable domain is DGGITQSPKYLFRKEGQNVTLSCEQNLNHDAMYWYRQDPGQGLRLIYYSQIVNDFQKGDIAEGYSVSREKKESFPLTVTSAQKNPTAFYLCASSSRLADTYNEQFFGPGTRLTVL.

The chain is built from TRBV5-1 and TRBJ2-1; 8 positions match TRBD1. Germline V gene lookup returns CDR1 SGHRS and CDR2 YFSETQ. The V segment lost 4 bases and the J segment 5 bases; nucleotides outside the gene matches: 8. CDR3 length: 15 residues. The chain's CDR3 is CASSPQGAVNNEQFF. The DNA of the CDR3 is TGCGCCAGCAGCCCCCAGGGGGCAGTAAACAATGAGCAGTTCTTC.

The chain uses TRBV19 and TRBJ1-3; tentatively, D is TRBD1 (6 bases). The CDR3 has 15 residues. Germline V gene sequence: CDR1 LNHDA, CDR2 SQIVND (reference sequence). V shed 6 bases and J shed 3 bases, with 15 bases lying between them. The CDR3, as DNA: TGTGCCAGTAGCGCCGCAGGGGTTGGTGGAAACACCATATATTTT. It is translated as CASSAAGVGGNTIYF.